This record covers a single T cell receptor beta chain. Antigen: not known. Method: immunoSEQ multiplex PCR; TCRdb's copy keeps in-frame clones and lacks some. Of some 2,400,000 clones listed, approximately 96% are singletons. The sample comes from a study of shared clonotypes between healthy human individuals. The study, taken as a whole, reports: Non-shared clonotypes displayed generation probabilities falling below those of clonotypes present in all four donors. Clonotype sharing levels among donors were expected to vary with sequencing depth.

V gave up 5 bases and J gave up 5 bases; unmatched junction bases: 5. This CDR3 is built from 15 residues. Germline CDR1 and CDR2: ENHRY and SYGVKD. All donors were Caucasian adults living in Nashville, Tennessee. The sequence was collected from a man aged 18-30 years in good health. The sample consisted of naive CD4+ T cells sorted from blood. As to subset: CD45RA+ positively selected. This chain joins TRBV10-3 and TRBJ2-2, with 10 positions matching TRBD1. The CDR3 coding sequence is TGTGCCATCAGTACCGGACAGGGGGGGACCGGGGAGCTGTTTTTT. It specifies CAISTGQGGTGELFF.